This TCR beta chain was sequenced in a study of pediatric ulcerative colitis. Study-level findings and limits: In rectum, acute severe colitis had expanded clones and less diversity. A couple of rectal clonotypes were found only in ulcerative colitis patients, all of them. Ulcerative colitis patients shared more blood-rectal clones than controls.

Deletions cut 3 bases from V and 6 bases from J, with 9 bases between. The CDR3 runs 13 residues. The V gene's germline CDR1 is MRHNA and CDR2 SNTAGT. Profiled with immunoSEQ multiplex PCR; TCRdb holds only in-frame clones, not every one. The sample includes tens of thousands of clones, about 80% of them seen just once. A word on this clone: Its antigen is not identified.

V and J are TRBV6-4 and TRBJ2-1, with D possibly matching TRBD2 (6 bases). The clonotype originates from a boy between 10 and 17 years old with moderate ulcerative colitis. Source material: blood. The CDR3 nucleotides read TGTGCCAGCAGTGAGCAAGCGGGCAATGAGCAGTTCTTC. Its protein product is CASSEQAGNEQFF.